Shown below are 5 T cell receptor beta chains from a single sample sequenced in a study of T cells in Graves' hyperthyroidism and ophthalmopathy. Regions amplified from RNA transcripts were the TCR beta CDR3 regions. The TCR CDR3 first-round RT-PCR relied on the HTBI primer set. MiXCR, applied by TCRdb to the multiplex PCR reads, yields one record per CDR3 protein. Of about 560,000 distinct CDR3 sequences listed, around 15% are singletons. The sequencing sample was made of blood. The receptor set was obtained from a woman under 30 with Graves' hyperthyroidism.

In this sample, this clonotype turned up a few times. The CDR3 loop is CASSSTGGRDEQYF. DNA of the CDR3: TGTGCCAGCAGCTCTACAGGGGGGAGGGACGAGCAGTACTTC. V is TRBV7-9 and J is TRBJ2-7; a weak D match, TRBD1 (8 bases). CDR1 is SEHNR, CDR2 FQNEAQ, per germline (reference sequence). The V end lost 4 bases, the J end lost 5 bases, and 15 bases lay between the germline ends. CDR3 size: 14 residues.

As regards this clonotype: No conserved phenylalanine or tryptophan ends this CDR3, so it is likely a read error. The V and J genes are TRBV10-3 and TRBJ2-6, with 10 bases that match TRBD1. Germline CDR1 ENHRY, CDR2 SYGVKD. Trimming at V came to 3 bases and at J to 2 bases, leaving 13 bases not matched to a gene. The length of the CDR3 is 20 residues. The CDR3 loop reads CAISDVIGDRGDTGANVLTL. CDR3 nucleotides: TGTGCCATCAGTGATGTTATTGGGGACAGGGGTGATACTGGGGCCAACGTCCTGACTCTC.

The V and J genes are TRBV5-6 and TRBJ2-5; 7 nucleotides agree with TRBD1. The CDR3 spans 20 residues. Losses at the gene ends were 4 bases for V and 1 base for J; bases not matched to a gene: 22. CDR1 SGHDT and CDR2 YYEEEE come from the germline V gene. Written as DNA, the CDR3 is TGTGCCAGCAGCCCATCGCGACAGGGACGGATGGAAGCCGCCCAAGAGACCCAGTACTTC. It specifies CASSPSRQGRMEAAQETQYF.

This clonotype was observed a handful of times. The rearrangement links TRBV4-1 to TRBJ2-7; TRBD2 matches 11 bases. The V segment lost 4 bases and the J segment 6 bases; nucleotides outside the gene matches: 8. From germline, CDR1 is MGHRA and CDR2 YSYEKL. This CDR3 has 15 residues. CDR3 bases: TGCGCCAGCAGCCCATCCCCCGGGACTAGCGGCGAGCAGTACTTC. Its translation: CASSPSPGTSGEQYF.

The gene calls are TRBV20-1 and TRBJ2-5; D might be TRBD2 (5 bases). This CDR3 is built from 13 residues. The germline V gene encodes CDR1 DFQATT and CDR2 SNEGSKA (reference sequence). V lost 6 bases and J lost 3, with 14 bases in between. The CDR3 DNA reads TGCAGTGCCCAGTATGAGCGGAAAGAGACCCAGTACTTC. Translated, it gives CSAQYERKETQYF.